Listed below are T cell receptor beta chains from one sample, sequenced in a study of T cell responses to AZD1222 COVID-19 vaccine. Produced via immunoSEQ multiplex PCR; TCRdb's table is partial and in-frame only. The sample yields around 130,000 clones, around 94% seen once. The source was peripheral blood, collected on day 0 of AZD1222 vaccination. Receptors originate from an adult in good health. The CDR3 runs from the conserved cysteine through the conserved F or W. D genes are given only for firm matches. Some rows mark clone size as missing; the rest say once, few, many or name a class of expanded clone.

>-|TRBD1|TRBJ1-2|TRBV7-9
TGTGCCAGCAGCCTGGGGACAGACTATGGCTACACCTTC
CASSLGTDYGYTF
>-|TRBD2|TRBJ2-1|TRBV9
TGTGCCAGCAGCGATAGCGGGATCTCCTACAATGAGCAGTTCTTC
CASSDSGISYNEQFF
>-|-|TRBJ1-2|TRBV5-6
TGTGCCAGCAGCTCTAACTATGGCTACACCTTC
CASSSNYGYTF
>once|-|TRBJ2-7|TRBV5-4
TGTGCCAGCAGCATCCGGGACGGACCCTTAAGGGAGTACTTC
CASSIRDGPLREYF
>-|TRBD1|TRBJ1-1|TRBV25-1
TGTGCCAGCAGTGCCAGGGGGCATAAGAACACTGAAGCTTTCTTT
CASSARGHKNTEAFF
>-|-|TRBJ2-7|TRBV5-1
TGCGCCAGCAGCTTGGCCTTTAACGAGCAGTACTTC
CASSLAFNEQYF
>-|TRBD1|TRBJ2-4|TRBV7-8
TGTGCCAGCAGCCCGGGACAGGGGAAGGGTGCGGCCAAAAACATTCAGTACTTC
CASSPGQGKGAAKNIQYF
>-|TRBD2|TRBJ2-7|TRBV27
TGTGCCAGCAGTTTATACCCACTGCTTGGCGGGAGGAGACCCTACGAGCAGTACTTC
CASSLYPLLGGRRPYEQYF
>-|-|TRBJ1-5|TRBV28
TGTGCCAGCAGCCGCAGGGTCCTCAATCAGCCCCAGCATTTT
CASSRRVLNQPQHF
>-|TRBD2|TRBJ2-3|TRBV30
TGTGCCTGCCTCCTAGCGGGGCCAGATACGCAGTATTTT
CACLLAGPDTQYF
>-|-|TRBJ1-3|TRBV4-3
TGCGCCAGCAGCCAAGAACGGGGAATCTCTGGAAACACCATATATTTT
CASSQERGISGNTIYF
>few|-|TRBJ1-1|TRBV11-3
TGTGCCAGCAGCTTAAGGGAGAACACTGAAGCTTTCTTT
CASSLRENTEAFF
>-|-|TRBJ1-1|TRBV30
TGTGCCTGGAAGGGTGGGGGGGCGGCAGCTTTCTTT
CAWKGGGAAAFF
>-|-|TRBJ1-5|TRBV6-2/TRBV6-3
TGTGCCAGCAGTTACTCTAGGAATCAGCCCCAGCATTTT
CASSYSRNQPQHF
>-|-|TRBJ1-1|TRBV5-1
TGCGCCAGCAGCTTGACAGTGAACACTGAAGCTTTCTTT
CASSLTVNTEAFF
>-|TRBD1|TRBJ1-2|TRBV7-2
TGTGCCAGCAGCTTAGAATACCCTTGGGACAGCCGTGGCTACACCTTC
CASSLEYPWDSRGYTF
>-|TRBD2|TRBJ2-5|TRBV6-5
TGTGCCAGCAGCTGGACTAGCCCCGAGGGGACCCAGTACTTC
CASSWTSPEGTQYF
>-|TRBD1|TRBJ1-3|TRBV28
TGTGCCAGCAGTTTACAGACAGGGGGCGCTGGAAACACCATATATTTT
CASSLQTGGAGNTIYF
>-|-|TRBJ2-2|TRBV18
TGTGCCAGCTCACCTGGGCAGCAGAACACCGGGGAGCTGTTTTTT
CASSPGQQNTGELFF
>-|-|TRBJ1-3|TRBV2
TGTGCCAGCAGTGAACGGGCACACGTCGACACCATATATTTT
CASSERAHVDTIYF
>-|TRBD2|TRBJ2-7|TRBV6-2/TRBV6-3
TGTGCCAGCAGTTACTCGGCGACTAGCGGAACCTACGAGCAGTACTTC
CASSYSATSGTYEQYF
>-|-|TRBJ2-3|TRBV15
TGTGCCACCAGCAGACAGGGAATAGATACGCAGTATTTT
CATSRQGIDTQYF